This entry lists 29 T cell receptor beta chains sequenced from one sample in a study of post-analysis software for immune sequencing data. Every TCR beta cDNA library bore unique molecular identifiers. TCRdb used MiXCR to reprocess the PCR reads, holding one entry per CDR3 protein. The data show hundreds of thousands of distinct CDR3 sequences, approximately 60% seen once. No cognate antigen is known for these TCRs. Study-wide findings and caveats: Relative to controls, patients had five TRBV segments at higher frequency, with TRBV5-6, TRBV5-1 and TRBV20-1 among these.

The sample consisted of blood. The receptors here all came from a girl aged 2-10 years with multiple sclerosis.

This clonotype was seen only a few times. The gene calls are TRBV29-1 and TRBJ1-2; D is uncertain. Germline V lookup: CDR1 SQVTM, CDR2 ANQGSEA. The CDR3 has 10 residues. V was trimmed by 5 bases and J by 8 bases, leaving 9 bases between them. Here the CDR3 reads CSVTTGGYTF. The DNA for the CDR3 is TGCAGCGTTACAACGGGAGGCTACACCTTC. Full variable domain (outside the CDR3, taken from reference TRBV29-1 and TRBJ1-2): SAVISQKPSRDICQRGTSLTIQCQVDSQVTMMFWYRQQPGQSLTLIATANQGSEATYESGFVIDKFPISRPNLTFSTLTVSNMSPEDSSIYLCSVTTGGYTFGSGTRLTVV.

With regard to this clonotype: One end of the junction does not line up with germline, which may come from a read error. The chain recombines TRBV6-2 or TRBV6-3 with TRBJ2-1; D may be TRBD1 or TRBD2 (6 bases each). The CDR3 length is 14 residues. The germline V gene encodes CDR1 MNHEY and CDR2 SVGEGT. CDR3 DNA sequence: TGTGCCAGCAATTACGGGGGCCACTACAATGAGCAGTTCTTC. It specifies CASNYGGHYNEQFF.

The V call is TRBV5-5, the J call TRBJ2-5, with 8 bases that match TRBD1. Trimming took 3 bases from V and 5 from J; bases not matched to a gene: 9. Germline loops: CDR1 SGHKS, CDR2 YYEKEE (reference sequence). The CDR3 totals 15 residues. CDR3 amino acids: CASSSYRGALETQYF. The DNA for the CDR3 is TGTGCCAGCAGCTCGTACAGGGGGGCTTTGGAGACCCAGTACTTC.

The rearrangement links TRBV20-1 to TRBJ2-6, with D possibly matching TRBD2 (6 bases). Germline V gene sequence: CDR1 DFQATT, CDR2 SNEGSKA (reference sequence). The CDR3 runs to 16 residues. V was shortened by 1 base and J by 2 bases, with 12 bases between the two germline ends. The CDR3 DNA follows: TGCAGTGCTAGAGCGCGGGGCGATGCTGGGGCCAACGTCCTGACTTTC. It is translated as CSARARGDAGANVLTF.

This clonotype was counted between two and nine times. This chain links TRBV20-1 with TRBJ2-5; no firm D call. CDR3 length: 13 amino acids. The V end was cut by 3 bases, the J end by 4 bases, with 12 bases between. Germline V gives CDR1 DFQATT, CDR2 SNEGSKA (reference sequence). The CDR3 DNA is TGCAGTGCTAGTCTCGCAGGCGGAGAGACCCAGTACTTC. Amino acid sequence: CSASLAGGETQYF.

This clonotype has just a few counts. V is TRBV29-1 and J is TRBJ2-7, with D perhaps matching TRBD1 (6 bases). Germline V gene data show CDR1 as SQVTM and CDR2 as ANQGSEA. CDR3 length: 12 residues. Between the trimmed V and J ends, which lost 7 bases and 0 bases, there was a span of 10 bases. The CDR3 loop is CSAGASSYEQYF. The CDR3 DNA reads TGCAGCGCAGGGGCAAGCTCCTACGAGCAGTACTTC.

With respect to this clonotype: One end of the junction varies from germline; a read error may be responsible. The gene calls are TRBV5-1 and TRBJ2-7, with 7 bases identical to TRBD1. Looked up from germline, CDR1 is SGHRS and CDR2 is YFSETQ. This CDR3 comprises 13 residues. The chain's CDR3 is CASSSGQTYEQYF. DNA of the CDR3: TGTGCCAGCAGCTCGGGACAGACCTACGAGCAGTACTTC.

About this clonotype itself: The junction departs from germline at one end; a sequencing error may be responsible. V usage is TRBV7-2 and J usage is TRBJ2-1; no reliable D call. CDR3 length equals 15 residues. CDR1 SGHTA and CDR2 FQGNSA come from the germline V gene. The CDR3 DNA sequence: TGTGCCAGCAGCTTCTCCGGTTCCGAGTACAATGAGCGGTTCTTC. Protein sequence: CASSFSGSEYNERFF.

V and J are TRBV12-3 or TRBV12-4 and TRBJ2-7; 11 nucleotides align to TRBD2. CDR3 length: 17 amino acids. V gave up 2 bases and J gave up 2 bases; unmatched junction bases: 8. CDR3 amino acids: CASSLPSVAGGAYEQYF. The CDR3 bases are TGTGCCAGCAGTTTACCCTCAGTAGCGGGAGGGGCCTACGAGCAGTACTTC.

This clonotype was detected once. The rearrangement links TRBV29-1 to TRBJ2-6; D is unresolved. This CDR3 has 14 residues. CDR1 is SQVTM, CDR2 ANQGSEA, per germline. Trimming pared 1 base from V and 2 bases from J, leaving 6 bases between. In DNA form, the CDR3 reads TGCAGCGTTGAAGGTTACGCTGGGGCCAACGTCCTGACTTTC. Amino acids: CSVEGYAGANVLTF.

The CDR3 loop is CASSQALGPYEQYF. The CDR3 DNA reads as TGTGCCAGCAGCCAAGCTCTCGGGCCCTACGAGCAGTACTTC. The genes are TRBV14 and TRBJ2-7; unclear D gene. Germline V gene data show CDR1 as SGHDN and CDR2 as FVKESK. Trimming removed 1 base at V and 2 bases at J, with 9 bases between. The CDR3 is 14 amino acids. The whole variable domain, filled in from reference TRBV14 and TRBJ2-7, reads EAGVTQFPSHSVIEKGQTVTLRCDPISGHDNLYWYRRVMGKEIKFLLHFVKESKQDESGMPNNRFLAERTGGTYSTLKVQPAELEDSGVYFCASSQALGPYEQYFGPGTRLTVT.

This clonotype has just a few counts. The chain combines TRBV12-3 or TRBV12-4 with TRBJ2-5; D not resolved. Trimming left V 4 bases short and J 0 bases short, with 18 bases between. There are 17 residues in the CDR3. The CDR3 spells CASSSPDGPKYQETQYF. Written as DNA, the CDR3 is TGTGCCAGCAGTTCCCCAGACGGCCCAAAGTACCAAGAGACCCAGTACTTC.

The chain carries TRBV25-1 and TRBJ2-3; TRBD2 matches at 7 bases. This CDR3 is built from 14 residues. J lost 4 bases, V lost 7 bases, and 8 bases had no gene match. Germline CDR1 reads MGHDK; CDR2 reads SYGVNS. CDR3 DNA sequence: TGTGCCAGCAATGACGGGGGGAACGCAGATACGCAGTATTTT. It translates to CASNDGGNADTQYF.

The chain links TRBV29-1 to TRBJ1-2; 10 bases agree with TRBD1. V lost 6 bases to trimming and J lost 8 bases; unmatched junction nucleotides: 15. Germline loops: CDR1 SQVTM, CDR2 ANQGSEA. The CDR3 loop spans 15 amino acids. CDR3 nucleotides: TGCAGCGTACTCAAGGCCGGGACAGGGGACTGGGGCTACACCTTC. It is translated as CSVLKAGTGDWGYTF.

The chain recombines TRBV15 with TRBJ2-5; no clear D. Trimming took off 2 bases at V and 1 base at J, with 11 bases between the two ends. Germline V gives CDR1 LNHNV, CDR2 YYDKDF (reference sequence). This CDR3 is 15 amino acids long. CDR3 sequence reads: CATSRPQDIQETQYF. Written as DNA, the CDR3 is TGTGCCACCAGCAGACCTCAAGACATCCAAGAGACCCAGTACTTC.

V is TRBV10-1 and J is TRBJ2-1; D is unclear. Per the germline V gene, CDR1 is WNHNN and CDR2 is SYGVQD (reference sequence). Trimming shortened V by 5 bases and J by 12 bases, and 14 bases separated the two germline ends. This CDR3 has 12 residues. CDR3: CASSRANLGQFF. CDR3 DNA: TGCGCCAGCAGTCGAGCTAACTTGGGGCAGTTCTTC.

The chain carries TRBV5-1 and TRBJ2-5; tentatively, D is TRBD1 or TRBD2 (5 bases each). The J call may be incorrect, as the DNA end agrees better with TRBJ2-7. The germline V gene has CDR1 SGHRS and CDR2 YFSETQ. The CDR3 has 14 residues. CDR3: CASSFPGRTNEQYF. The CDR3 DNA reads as TGCGCCAGCAGCTTCCCAGGGAGAACCAACGAGCAGTACTTC.

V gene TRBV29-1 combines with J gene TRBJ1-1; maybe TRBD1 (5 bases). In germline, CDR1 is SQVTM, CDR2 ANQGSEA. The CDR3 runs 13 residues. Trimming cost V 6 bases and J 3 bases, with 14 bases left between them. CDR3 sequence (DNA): TGCAGCGTAAAAACCCCGGGACACACTGAAGCTTTCTTT. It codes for CSVKTPGHTEAFF.

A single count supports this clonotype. The CDR3 spells CASSFTGGEFQSLYGYTF. CDR3 sequence (DNA): TGTGCCAGCAGCTTCACAGGGGGCGAATTCCAAAGTCTCTATGGCTACACCTTC. This sequence joins TRBV5-5 and TRBJ1-2, with 9 bases matching TRBD1. CDR1 and CDR2 from the germline V gene are SGHKS and YYEKEE (reference sequence). V was pared by 2 bases and J by 4 bases, with 15 bases of the junction left unmatched. This CDR3 comprises 18 residues.

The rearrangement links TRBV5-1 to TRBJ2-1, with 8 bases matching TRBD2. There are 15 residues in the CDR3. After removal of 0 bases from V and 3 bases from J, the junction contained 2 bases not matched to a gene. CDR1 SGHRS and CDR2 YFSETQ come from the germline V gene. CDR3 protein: CASSLDGRDYNEQFF. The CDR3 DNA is TGCGCCAGCAGCTTGGACGGGAGGGACTACAATGAGCAGTTCTTC.

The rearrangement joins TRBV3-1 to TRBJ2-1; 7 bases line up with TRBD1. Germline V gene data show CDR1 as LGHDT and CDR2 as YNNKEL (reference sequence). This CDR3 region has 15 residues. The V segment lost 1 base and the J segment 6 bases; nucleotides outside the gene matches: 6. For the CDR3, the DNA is TGTGCCAGCAGCCAAGTTCGGGACAGCGGCAATGAGCAGTTCTTC. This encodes CASSQVRDSGNEQFF.

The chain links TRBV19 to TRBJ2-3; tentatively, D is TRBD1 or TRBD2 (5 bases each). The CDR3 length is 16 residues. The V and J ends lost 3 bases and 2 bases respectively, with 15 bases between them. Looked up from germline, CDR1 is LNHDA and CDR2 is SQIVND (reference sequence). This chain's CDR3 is CASSIDPGTFTDTQYF. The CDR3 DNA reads TGTGCCAGTAGTATCGACCCTGGGACGTTCACAGATACGCAGTATTTT.

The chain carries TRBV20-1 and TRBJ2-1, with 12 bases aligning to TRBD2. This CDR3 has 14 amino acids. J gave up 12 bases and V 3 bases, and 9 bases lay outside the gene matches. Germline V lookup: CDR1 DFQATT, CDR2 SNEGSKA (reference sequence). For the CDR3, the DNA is TGCAGTGCTAGGAGACTAGCGGGGGCCTCCCTGCAGTTCTTC. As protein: CSARRLAGASLQFF.

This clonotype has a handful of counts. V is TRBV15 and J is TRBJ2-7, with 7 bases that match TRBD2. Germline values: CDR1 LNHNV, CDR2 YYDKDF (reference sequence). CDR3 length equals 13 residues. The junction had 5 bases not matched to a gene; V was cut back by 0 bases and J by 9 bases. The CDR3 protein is CATSRDALAVQYF. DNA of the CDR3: TGTGCCACCAGCAGAGATGCCCTAGCGGTGCAGTACTTC.

The CDR3 DNA follows: TGTGCCAGCAGCTCCCCGGACAGGCCGAGCACTGAAGCTTTCTTT. As protein: CASSSPDRPSTEAFF. The chain couples TRBV7-9 to TRBJ1-1, with TRBD1 identical over 7 bases. The V gene's germline CDR1 is SEHNR and CDR2 FQNEAQ (reference sequence). The CDR3 spans 15 residues. V was clipped by 4 bases and J by 4 bases; unmatched bases: 9. Full variable domain (rest looked up from reference TRBV7-9 and TRBJ1-1): DTGVSQNPRHKITKRGQNVTFRCDPISEHNRLYWYRQTLGQGPEFLTYFQNEAQLEKSRLLSDRFSAERPKGSFSTLEIQRTEQGDSAMYLCASSSPDRPSTEAFFGQGTRLTVV.

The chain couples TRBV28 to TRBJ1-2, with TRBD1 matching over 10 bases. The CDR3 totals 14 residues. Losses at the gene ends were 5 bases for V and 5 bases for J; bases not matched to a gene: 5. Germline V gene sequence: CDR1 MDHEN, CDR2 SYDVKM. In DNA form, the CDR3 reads TGTGCCAGCAGTGACAGGGGGCGGGCGTATGGCTACACCTTC. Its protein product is CASSDRGRAYGYTF.

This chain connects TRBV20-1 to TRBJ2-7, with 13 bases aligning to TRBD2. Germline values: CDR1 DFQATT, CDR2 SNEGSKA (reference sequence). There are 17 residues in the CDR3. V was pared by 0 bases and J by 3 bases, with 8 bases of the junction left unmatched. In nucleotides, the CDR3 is TGCAGTGCTAGAGATCCTAGGGGACTAGCGGGAATCTACGAGCAGTACTTC. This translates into CSARDPRGLAGIYEQYF.

CDR3: CASSLEVTSREQFF. The CDR3 DNA reads TGCGCCAGCAGCTTGGAGGTGACTAGCCGCGAGCAGTTCTTC. The V call is TRBV5-1, the J call TRBJ2-1, with 7 bases aligning to TRBD2. Trimming took 0 bases from V and 10 from J; bases not matched to a gene: 7. This CDR3 region has 14 residues. Germline V gene data show CDR1 as SGHRS and CDR2 as YFSETQ.

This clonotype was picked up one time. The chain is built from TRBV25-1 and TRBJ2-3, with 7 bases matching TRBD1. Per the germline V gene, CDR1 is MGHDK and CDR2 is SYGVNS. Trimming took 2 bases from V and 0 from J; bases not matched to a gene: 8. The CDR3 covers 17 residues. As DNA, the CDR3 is TGTGCCAGCAGTGAACACAGGGGCCCCGAGAGCACAGATACGCAGTATTTT. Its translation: CASSEHRGPESTDTQYF.